The 20 T cell receptor beta chains below were found in one sample sequenced in a study of cytomegalovirus exposure and HLA in healthy donors. The PCR employed 60 Vbeta primers together with 13 Jbeta primers. The repertoire was sequenced with immunoSEQ multiplex PCR; TCRdb's copy has only in-frame clones and lacks some. The sample includes fewer than 120,000 clones, approximately 86% of them seen just once. The sequenced sample was PBMCs. These receptors were obtained from a man aged 40-55 years in good health and CMV-seronegative.

The V call is TRBV6-5, the J call TRBJ2-2; D unresolved. V lost 6 bases, J lost 6 bases, and 8 bases lay in between. The CDR3 contains 12 residues. Per the germline V gene, CDR1 is MNHEY and CDR2 is SVGAGI. This chain's CDR3 is CASSQYPGELFF. The CDR3 region has the DNA TGTGCCAGCAGCCAGTACCCCGGGGAGCTGTTTTTT.

V gene TRBV7-9 combines with J gene TRBJ1-1; 9 nucleotides match TRBD1. V was pared by 5 bases and J by 8 bases, with 3 bases of the junction left unmatched. The CDR3 consists of 12 residues. Germline CDR1 SEHNR, CDR2 FQNEAQ (reference sequence). CDR3 nucleotides: TGTGCCAGCAGCCCTGGACAGGGGGAAGCTTTCTTT. Translation: CASSPGQGEAFF.

The chain links TRBV25-1 to TRBJ1-1; D unclear. Trimming took 4 bases from V and 2 from J, leaving 11 bases between them. This CDR3 region has 14 residues. The V gene's germline CDR1 is MGHDK and CDR2 SYGVNS. The CDR3 DNA reads as TGTGCCAGCAGTGGTAAGGTAGCTAACACTGAAGCTTTCTTT. Translation gives CASSGKVANTEAFF.

The V and J genes are TRBV5-1 and TRBJ2-3; D not resolved. The CDR3 is 12 amino acids. V lost 3 bases, J lost 4 bases, and 6 bases lay in between. The germline V gene has CDR1 SGHRS and CDR2 YFSETQ. CDR3 nucleotides: TGCGCCAGCAGCTACAATTCAGATACGCAGTATTTT. Encoded protein: CASSYNSDTQYF.

The V gene is TRBV11-1, the J gene TRBJ1-6, with 7 bases lining up with TRBD1. Germline-derived CDR1 and CDR2 are SGHAT and FQDESV (reference sequence). CDR3 size: 15 residues. Trimming at V came to 5 bases and at J to 8 bases, leaving 9 bases not matched to a gene. CDR3: CASSPRQGAYSPLHF. CDR3 nucleotide sequence: TGTGCCAGCAGCCCTCGACAGGGAGCCTATTCACCCCTCCACTTT.

The table lists this clone with a count of one. V is TRBV15 and J is TRBJ2-7; D call uncertain. V was clipped by 5 bases and J by 6 bases, with 20 bases between them. The CDR3 runs to 15 residues. Germline values: CDR1 LNHNV, CDR2 YYDKDF (reference sequence). CDR3 coding DNA: TGTGCCACCAGCCGACGAGGTCCCACTTCGCTCGAGCAGTACTTC. It specifies CATSRRGPTSLEQYF.

This chain links TRBV13 with TRBJ2-1, with TRBD2 matching over 12 bases. V lost 5 bases and J lost 8; bases outside the gene matches: 10. Looked up from germline, CDR1 is PRHDT and CDR2 is FYEKMQ (reference sequence). The CDR3 runs 16 residues. CDR3 DNA: TGTGCCAGCAGCGGATCTAGCGGGGGGGCAAGCCATGAGCAGTTCTTC. This translates into CASSGSSGGASHEQFF.

The sample holds one count of this clone. This chain joins TRBV6-5 and TRBJ2-3; 8 bases align to TRBD1. The CDR3 consists of 14 residues. Germline CDR1 is MNHEY and CDR2 is SVGAGI. The junction had 6 bases not matched to a gene; V was cut back by 7 bases and J by 3 bases. In DNA, the CDR3 is TGTGCCAGCAAGCCGGGACAGGCGACAGATACGCAGTATTTT. Its translation: CASKPGQATDTQYF.

There are a few counts of this clone. V and J are TRBV6-6 and TRBJ1-1; 9 nucleotides line up with TRBD1. With V trimmed by 7 bases and J by 2 bases, 11 bases remained unmatched. Germline V gene data show CDR1 as MNHNY and CDR2 as SVGAGI (reference sequence). The CDR3 totals 16 residues. CDR3 residues: CASTSTGTGPNTEAFF. The DNA of the CDR3 is TGTGCCAGCACCTCGACCGGGACAGGGCCTAACACTGAAGCTTTCTTT.

The chain uses TRBV27 and TRBJ1-5, with 10 bases aligning to TRBD1. The CDR3 has 15 amino acids. CDR1 MNHEY and CDR2 SMNVEV come from the germline V gene (reference sequence). With V trimmed by 5 bases and J by 7 bases, 8 bases remained unmatched. The CDR3, as DNA: TGTGCCAGCAGTCCCCGGGACAGGGGCGGGCAGCCCCAGCATTTT. Translating it yields CASSPRDRGGQPQHF.

The V call is TRBV6-5, the J call TRBJ2-1, with D tentatively TRBD2 (6 bases). Trimming pared 6 bases from V and 10 bases from J, leaving 16 bases between. The CDR3 is made up of 13 amino acids. Germline V gene sequence: CDR1 MNHEY, CDR2 SVGAGI. CDR3 nucleotide sequence: TGTGCCAGCAGCAGTAGCGGACTCGGCGAGCAGTTCTTC. Translating gives CASSSSGLGEQFF.

The chain links TRBV7-9 to TRBJ1-1, with 8 bases lining up with TRBD1. Trimming cost V 5 bases and J 1 base; bases outside gene matches: 3. This CDR3 contains 14 residues. Germline-derived CDR1 and CDR2 are SEHNR and FQNEAQ (reference sequence). CDR3 residues: CASSKQGGNTEAFF. The CDR3 region has the DNA TGTGCCAGCAGCAAACAGGGGGGGAACACTGAAGCTTTCTTT.

This clone has only one observation. One end of the junction does not line up with germline, which may come from a read error. The chain couples TRBV10-3 to TRBJ1-2, with 12 bases that match TRBD1. The CDR3 length is 17 residues. The germline CDR1 and CDR2 sequences are ENHRY and SYGVKD. The CDR3 bases are TGTGCCCTCAGCACCGGGACAGGGGGCGACCCTAACTATGGCTACACCTTC. Protein product: CALSTGTGGDPNYGYTF.

The chain employs TRBV6-1 and TRBJ1-2, with D perhaps TRBD1 (5 bases). Trimming removed 2 bases from V and 8 bases from J, with 15 bases in between. The V gene's germline CDR1 is MNHNS and CDR2 SASEGT. The length of the CDR3 is 14 residues. Here the CDR3 DNA reads TGTGCCAGCAGTGAATATCTAGGGGCGCGGGGCTACACCTTC. This translates into CASSEYLGARGYTF.

The chain joins TRBV29-1 to TRBJ1-2; no firm D call. The germline V and J ends were trimmed by 1 base and 6 bases, with 15 bases remaining between them. Germline CDR1 and CDR2: SQVTM and ANQGSEA. This CDR3 has 14 residues. CDR3 in amino acids: CSVEVRTVFDGYTF. CDR3 nucleotides: TGCAGCGTTGAAGTTAGAACAGTTTTTGATGGCTACACCTTC.

This CDR3 is CASSLPGSSTDTQYF. CDR3 bases: TGCGCCAGCAGCTTGCCGGGATCCTCCACAGATACGCAGTATTTT. This chain links TRBV5-1 with TRBJ2-3; D may be TRBD2 (5 bases). In germline, CDR1 is SGHRS, CDR2 YFSETQ. CDR3 length: 15 amino acids. V was cut by 1 base and J by 2 bases, with 11 bases left in between.

The V and J genes are TRBV28 and TRBJ2-6; TRBD1 is a possible D gene (5 bases). Trimming removed 6 bases at V and 0 bases at J, with 9 bases between. The length of the CDR3 is 15 residues. CDR1 and CDR2 from the germline V gene are MDHEN and SYDVKM. CDR3 sequence reads: CASRLQVSGANVLTF. CDR3 nucleotides: TGTGCCAGCAGATTACAGGTCTCTGGGGCCAACGTCCTGACTTTC.

This chain connects TRBV28 to TRBJ1-2; 9 bases are shared with TRBD1. CDR1 is MDHEN, CDR2 SYDVKM, per germline. V dropped 4 bases and J dropped 4; count of bases not matched to a gene: 10. CDR3 size: 16 residues. CDR3 nucleotide sequence: TGTGCCAGCAGTTCCTCCGGGGGACAGGGAGGCTATGGCTACACCTTC. Protein: CASSSSGGQGGYGYTF.

This chain uses TRBV14 with TRBJ2-3; the D gene is possibly TRBD1 (5 bases). The CDR3 runs to 15 residues. Germline V lookup: CDR1 SGHDN, CDR2 FVKESK. The V and J ends lost 2 bases and 9 bases respectively, with 18 bases between them. The CDR3 DNA follows: TGTGCCAGCAGCCAACAGTGGCAGGGCACAAGGACGCAGTATTTT. As protein: CASSQQWQGTRTQYF. The full variable domain, completed using reference TRBV14 and TRBJ2-3, is EAGVTQFPSHSVIEKGQTVTLRCDPISGHDNLYWYRRVMGKEIKFLLHFVKESKQDESGMPNNRFLAERTGGTYSTLKVQPAELEDSGVYFCASSQQWQGTRTQYFGPGTRLTVL.

Only one count was recorded for this clone. This chain links TRBV27 with TRBJ2-2; 15 bases are shared with TRBD2. The junction had 6 bases not matched to a gene; V was cut back by 3 bases and J by 4 bases. The CDR3 sequence is 18 residues long. The germline CDR1 and CDR2 sequences are MNHEY and SMNVEV (reference sequence). The CDR3 DNA follows: TGTGCCAGCAGTTTGGGACTAGCGGGGGGCCCGGGCACCGGGGAGCTGTTTTTT. This gives the protein CASSLGLAGGPGTGELFF.